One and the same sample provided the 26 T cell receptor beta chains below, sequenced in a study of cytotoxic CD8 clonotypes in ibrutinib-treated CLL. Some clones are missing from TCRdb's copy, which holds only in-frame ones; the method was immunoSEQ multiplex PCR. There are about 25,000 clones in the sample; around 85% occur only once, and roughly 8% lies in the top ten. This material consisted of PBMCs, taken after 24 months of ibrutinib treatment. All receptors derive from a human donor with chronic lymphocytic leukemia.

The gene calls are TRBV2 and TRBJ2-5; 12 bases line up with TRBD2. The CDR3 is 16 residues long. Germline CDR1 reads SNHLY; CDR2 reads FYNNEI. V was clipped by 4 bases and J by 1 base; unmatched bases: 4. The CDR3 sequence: CASSVRLAGAQETQYF. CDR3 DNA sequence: TGTGCCAGCAGTGTTAGACTAGCGGGGGCCCAAGAGACCCAGTACTTC.

The chain's CDR3 is CASSLWTSGPIKETQYF. CDR3 nucleotide sequence: TGTGCCAGCAGCTTGTGGACTAGCGGACCTATAAAAGAGACCCAGTACTTC. The chain employs TRBV5-4 and TRBJ2-5; the match to TRBD2 covers 10 bases. The V gene end was trimmed by 1 base and the J gene end by 3 bases; junction bases not matched to a gene: 9. There are 17 residues in the CDR3. Germline V gene sequence: CDR1 SGHNT, CDR2 YYREEE (reference sequence).

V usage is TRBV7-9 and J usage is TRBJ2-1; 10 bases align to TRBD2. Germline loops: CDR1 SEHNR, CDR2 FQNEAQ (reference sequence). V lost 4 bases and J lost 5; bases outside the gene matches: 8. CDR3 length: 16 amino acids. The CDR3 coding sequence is TGTGCCAGCAGCTCGAGAGGGCTAGCGGGGGACAATGAGCAGTTCTTC. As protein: CASSSRGLAGDNEQFF.

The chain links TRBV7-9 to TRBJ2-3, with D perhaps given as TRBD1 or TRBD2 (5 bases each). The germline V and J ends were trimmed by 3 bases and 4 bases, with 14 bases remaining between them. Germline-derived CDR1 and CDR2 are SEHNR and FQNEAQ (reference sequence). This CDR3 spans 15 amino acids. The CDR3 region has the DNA TGTGCCAGCAGCTTTGTTTCTGGGGACGCAGATACGCAGTATTTT. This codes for CASSFVSGDADTQYF. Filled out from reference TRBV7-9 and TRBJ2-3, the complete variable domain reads DTGVSQNPRHKITKRGQNVTFRCDPISEHNRLYWYRQTLGQGPEFLTYFQNEAQLEKSRLLSDRFSAERPKGSFSTLEIQRTEQGDSAMYLCASSFVSGDADTQYFGPGTRLTVL.

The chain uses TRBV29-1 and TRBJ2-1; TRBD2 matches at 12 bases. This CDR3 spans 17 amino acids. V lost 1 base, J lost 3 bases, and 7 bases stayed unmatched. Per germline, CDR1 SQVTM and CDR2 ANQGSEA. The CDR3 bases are TGCAGCGTTGAAGGGTCTAGCGGGGGGGAATTCTACAATGAGCAGTTCTTC. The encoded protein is CSVEGSSGGEFYNEQFF.

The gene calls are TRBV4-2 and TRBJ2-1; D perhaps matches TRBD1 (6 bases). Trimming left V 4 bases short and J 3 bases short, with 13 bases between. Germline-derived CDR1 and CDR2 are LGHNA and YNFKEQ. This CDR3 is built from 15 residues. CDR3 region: CASSLGQRNYNEQFF. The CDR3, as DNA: TGTGCCAGCAGCCTCGGACAGCGGAACTACAATGAGCAGTTCTTC.

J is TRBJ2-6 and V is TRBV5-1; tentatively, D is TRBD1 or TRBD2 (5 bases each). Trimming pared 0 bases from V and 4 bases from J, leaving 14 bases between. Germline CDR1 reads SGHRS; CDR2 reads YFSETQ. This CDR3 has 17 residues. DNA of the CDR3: TGCGCCAGCAGCTTGGCGGTGGGGGTTACCGGGGCCAACGTCCTGACTTTC. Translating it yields CASSLAVGVTGANVLTF.

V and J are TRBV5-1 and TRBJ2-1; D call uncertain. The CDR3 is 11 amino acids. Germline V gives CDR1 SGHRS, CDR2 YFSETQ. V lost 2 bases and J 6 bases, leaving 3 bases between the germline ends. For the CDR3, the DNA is TGCGCCAGCAGCTTCGGCAATGAGCAGTTCTTC. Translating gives CASSFGNEQFF.

CDR3 bases: TGCGCCAGCAGCCCCACCGGCTACACCTTC. Amino acid sequence: CASSPTGYTF. V is TRBV4-1 and J is TRBJ1-2; D call uncertain. Germline V CDR1 and CDR2: MGHRA, YSYEKL. V gave up 4 bases and J gave up 8 bases, with 5 bases separating them. The CDR3 consists of 10 residues.

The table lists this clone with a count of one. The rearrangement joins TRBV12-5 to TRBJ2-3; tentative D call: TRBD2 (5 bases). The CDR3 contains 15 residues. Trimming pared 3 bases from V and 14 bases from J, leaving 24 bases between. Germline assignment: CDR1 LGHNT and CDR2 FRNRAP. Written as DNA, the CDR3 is TGTGCTAGTGGTTTCCATGACTCGGACTCAAAACATCGGTATTTT. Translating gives CASGFHDSDSKHRYF.

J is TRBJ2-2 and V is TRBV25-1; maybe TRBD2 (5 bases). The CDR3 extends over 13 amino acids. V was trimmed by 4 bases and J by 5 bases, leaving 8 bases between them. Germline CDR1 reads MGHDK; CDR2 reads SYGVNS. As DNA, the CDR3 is TGTGCCAGCAGTGGGCGAGGGACCGGGGAGCTGTTTTTT. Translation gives CASSGRGTGELFF.

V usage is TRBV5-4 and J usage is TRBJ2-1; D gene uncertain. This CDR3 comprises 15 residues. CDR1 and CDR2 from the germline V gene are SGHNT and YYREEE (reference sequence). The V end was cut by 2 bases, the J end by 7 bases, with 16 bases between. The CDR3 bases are TGTGCCAGCAGCTTCGCCGGCCGCTCAGTGAATGAGCAGTTCTTC. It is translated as CASSFAGRSVNEQFF.

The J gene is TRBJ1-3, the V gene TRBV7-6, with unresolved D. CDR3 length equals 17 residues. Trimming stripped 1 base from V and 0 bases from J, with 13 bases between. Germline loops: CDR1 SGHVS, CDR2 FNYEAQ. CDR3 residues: CASSLESGLRSGNTIYF. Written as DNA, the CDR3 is TGTGCCAGCAGCTTAGAGAGCGGGCTCCGCTCTGGAAACACCATATATTTT.

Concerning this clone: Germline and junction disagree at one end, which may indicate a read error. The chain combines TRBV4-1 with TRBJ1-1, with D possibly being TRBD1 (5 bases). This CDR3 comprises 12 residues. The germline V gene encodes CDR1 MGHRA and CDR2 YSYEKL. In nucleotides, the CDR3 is TGCGCCATCAGCTGGGGCAGCGGCGAAGCTTTCTTT. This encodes CAISWGSGEAFF.

The CDR3 DNA is TGTGCCAGCAGTTACAGGCACTTGAACACTGAAGCTTTCTTT. It yields the protein CASSYRHLNTEAFF. The chain links TRBV6-6 to TRBJ1-1; no clear D gene. The CDR3 spans 14 residues. Trimming left V 2 bases short and J 0 bases short, with 7 bases between. Per the germline V gene, CDR1 is MNHNY and CDR2 is SVGAGI (reference sequence).

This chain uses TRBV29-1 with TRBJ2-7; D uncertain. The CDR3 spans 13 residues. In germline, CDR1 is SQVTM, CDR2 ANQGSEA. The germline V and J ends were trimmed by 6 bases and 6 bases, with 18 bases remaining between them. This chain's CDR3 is CSVRVVQDGEQYF. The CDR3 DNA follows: TGCAGCGTCCGGGTCGTCCAAGACGGCGAGCAGTACTTC.

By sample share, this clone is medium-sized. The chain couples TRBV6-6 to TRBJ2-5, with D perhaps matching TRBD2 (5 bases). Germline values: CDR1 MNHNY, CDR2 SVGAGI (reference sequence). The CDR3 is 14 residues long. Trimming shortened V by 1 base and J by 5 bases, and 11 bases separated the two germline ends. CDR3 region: CASSYLASLETQYF. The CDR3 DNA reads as TGTGCCAGCAGTTACTTAGCTAGCTTGGAGACCCAGTACTTC.

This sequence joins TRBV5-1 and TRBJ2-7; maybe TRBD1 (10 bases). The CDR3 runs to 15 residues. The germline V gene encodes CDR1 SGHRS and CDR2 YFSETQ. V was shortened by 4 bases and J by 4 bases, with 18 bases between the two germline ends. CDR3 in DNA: TGCGCCAGCAGCCTAGCGGGACAGGGGATGTACGAGCAGTACTTC. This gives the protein CASSLAGQGMYEQYF. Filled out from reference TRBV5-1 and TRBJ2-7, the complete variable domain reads KAGVTQTPRYLIKTRGQQVTLSCSPISGHRSVSWYQQTPGQGLQFLFEYFSETQRNKGNFPGRFSGRQFSNSRSEMNVSTLELGDSALYLCASSLAGQGMYEQYFGPGTRLTVT.

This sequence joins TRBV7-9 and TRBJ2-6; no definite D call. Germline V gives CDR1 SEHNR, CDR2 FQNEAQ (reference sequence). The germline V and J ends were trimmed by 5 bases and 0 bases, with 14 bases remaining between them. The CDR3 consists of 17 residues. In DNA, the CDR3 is TGTGCCAGCAGCCCGACACCCCACATCTCTGGGGCCAACGTCCTGACTTTC. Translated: CASSPTPHISGANVLTF.

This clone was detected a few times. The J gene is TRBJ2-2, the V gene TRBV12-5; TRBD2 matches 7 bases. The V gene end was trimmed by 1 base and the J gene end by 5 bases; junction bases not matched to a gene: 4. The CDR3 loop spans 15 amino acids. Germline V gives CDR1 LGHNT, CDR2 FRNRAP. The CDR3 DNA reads TGTGCTAGTGGTTTGGACGGGGAGGGGACCGGGGAGCTGTTTTTT. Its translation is CASGLDGEGTGELFF.

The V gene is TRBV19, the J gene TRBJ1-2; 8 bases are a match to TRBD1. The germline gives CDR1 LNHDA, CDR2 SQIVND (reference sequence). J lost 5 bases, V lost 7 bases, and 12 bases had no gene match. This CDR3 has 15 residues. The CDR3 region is CASKRDRSAEYGYTF. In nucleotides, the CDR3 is TGTGCCAGTAAAAGGGACAGGTCAGCAGAATATGGCTACACCTTC.

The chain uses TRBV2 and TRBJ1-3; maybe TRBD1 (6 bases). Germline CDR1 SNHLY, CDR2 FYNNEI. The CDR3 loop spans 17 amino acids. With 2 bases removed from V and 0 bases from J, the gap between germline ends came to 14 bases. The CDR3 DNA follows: TGTGCCAGCAGTGAATCGGGACATTCCATCTCTGGAAACACCATATATTTT. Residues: CASSESGHSISGNTIYF.

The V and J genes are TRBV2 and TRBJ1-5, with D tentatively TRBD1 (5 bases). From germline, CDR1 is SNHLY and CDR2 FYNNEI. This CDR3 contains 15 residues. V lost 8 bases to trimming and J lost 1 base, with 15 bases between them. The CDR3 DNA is TGTGCCAGCGCCGGCAGGGTGGACAGCAATCAGCCCCAGCATTTT. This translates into CASAGRVDSNQPQHF.

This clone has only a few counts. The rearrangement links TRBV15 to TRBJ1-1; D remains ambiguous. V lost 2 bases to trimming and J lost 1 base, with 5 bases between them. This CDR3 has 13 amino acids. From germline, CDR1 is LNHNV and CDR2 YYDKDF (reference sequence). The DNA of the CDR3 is TGTGCCACCAGCAGATTGAGGAACACTGAAGCTTTCTTT. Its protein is CATSRLRNTEAFF.

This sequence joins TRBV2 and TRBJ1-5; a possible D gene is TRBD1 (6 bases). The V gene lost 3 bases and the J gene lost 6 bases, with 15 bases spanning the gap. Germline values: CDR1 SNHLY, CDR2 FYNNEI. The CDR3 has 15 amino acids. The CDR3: CASSDPLGGRQPQHF. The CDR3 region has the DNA TGTGCCAGCAGTGACCCACTTGGGGGGCGTCAGCCCCAGCATTTT.

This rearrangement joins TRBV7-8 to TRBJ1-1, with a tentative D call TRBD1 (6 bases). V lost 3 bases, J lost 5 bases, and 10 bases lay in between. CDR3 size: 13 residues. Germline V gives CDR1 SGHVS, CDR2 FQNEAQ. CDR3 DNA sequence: TGTGCCAGCAGCTTTACAGGGTTGACTGAAGCTTTCTTT. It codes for CASSFTGLTEAFF.